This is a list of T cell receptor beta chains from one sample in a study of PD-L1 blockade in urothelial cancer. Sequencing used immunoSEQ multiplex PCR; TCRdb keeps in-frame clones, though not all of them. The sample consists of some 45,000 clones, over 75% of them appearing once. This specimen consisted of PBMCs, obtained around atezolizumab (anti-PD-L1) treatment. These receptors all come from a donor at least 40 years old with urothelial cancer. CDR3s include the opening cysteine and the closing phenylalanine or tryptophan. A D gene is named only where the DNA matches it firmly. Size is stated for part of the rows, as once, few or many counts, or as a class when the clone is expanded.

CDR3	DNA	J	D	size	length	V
CASSFGLMDSNQPQHF	TGTGCCAGCAGCTTCGGACTCATGGATAGCAATCAGCCCCAGCATTTT	TRBJ1-5	NA	NA	16	TRBV7-9
CASSPRVGLAGVEQFF	TGTGCCAGCAGCCCAAGGGTAGGACTAGCGGGAGTTGAGCAGTTCTTC	TRBJ2-1	TRBD2	NA	16	TRBV7-2
CASSLGQGVGNEQFF	TGTGCCAGCAGCTTAGGGCAGGGGGTGGGCAATGAGCAGTTCTTC	TRBJ2-1	TRBD1	NA	15	TRBV11-3
CASSYRDRVGYEQYF	TGTGCCAGCAGTTACCGCGACAGGGTGGGCTACGAGCAGTACTTC	TRBJ2-7	TRBD1	NA	15	TRBV6-5
CASAGTDPYEQYF	TGTGCCAGTGCCGGGACAGACCCCTACGAGCAGTACTTC	TRBJ2-7	TRBD1	NA	13	TRBV19
CASSVSGQAPNTIYF	TGTGCCAGCAGCGTCAGCGGACAGGCGCCGAACACCATATATTTT	TRBJ1-3	TRBD1	NA	15	TRBV9
CATRGPEAYGYTF	TGTGCCACTCGGGGTCCGGAGGCCTATGGCTACACCTTC	TRBJ1-2	NA	NA	13	TRBV6-6
CASSQDWGGANYEQYF	TGCGCCAGCAGCCAAGACTGGGGCGGGGCAAATTACGAGCAGTACTTC	TRBJ2-7	NA	NA	16	TRBV4-3
CASRTGGGNQPQHF	TGTGCCAGCAGGACAGGGGGTGGAAATCAGCCCCAGCATTTT	TRBJ1-5	TRBD1	NA	14	TRBV28
CASSAGVLSEQYF	TGTGCCAGTAGTGCGGGGGTCCTGAGCGAGCAGTACTTC	TRBJ2-7	TRBD2	NA	13	TRBV19
CASSLTGEPTDTQYF	TGCGCCAGCAGCTTGACAGGCGAACCCACAGATACGCAGTATTTT	TRBJ2-3	NA	NA	15	TRBV5-1
CASSPQGGGSGYTF	TGTGCCAGCAGTCCCCAAGGGGGGGGCAGTGGCTACACCTTC	TRBJ1-2	NA	few	14	TRBV6-5
CAWSPSGDTQYF	TGTGCCTGGAGTCCTTCGGGAGATACGCAGTATTTT	TRBJ2-3	NA	NA	12	TRBV30
CASTALGARTEAFF	TGTGCCAGCACGGCGTTGGGGGCGCGGACTGAAGCTTTCTTT	TRBJ1-1	NA	NA	14	TRBV27
CASSQARLAGDEQFF	TGCGCCAGCAGCCAAGCCCGACTAGCGGGTGATGAGCAGTTCTTC	TRBJ2-1	TRBD2	NA	15	TRBV4-1